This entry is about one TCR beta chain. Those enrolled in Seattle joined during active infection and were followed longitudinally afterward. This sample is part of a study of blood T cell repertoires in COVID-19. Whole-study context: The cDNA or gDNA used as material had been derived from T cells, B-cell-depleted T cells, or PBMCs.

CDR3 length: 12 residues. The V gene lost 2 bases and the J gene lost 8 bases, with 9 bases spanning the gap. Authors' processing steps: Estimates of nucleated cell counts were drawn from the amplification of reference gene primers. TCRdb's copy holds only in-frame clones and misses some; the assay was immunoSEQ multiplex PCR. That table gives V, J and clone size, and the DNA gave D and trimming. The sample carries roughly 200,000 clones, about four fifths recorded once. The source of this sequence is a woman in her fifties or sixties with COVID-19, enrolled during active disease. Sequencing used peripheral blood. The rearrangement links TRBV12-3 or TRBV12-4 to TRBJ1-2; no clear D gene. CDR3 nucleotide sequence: TGTGCCAGCAGTTTATGGAAACAGGGCTACACCTTC. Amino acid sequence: CASSLWKQGYTF.